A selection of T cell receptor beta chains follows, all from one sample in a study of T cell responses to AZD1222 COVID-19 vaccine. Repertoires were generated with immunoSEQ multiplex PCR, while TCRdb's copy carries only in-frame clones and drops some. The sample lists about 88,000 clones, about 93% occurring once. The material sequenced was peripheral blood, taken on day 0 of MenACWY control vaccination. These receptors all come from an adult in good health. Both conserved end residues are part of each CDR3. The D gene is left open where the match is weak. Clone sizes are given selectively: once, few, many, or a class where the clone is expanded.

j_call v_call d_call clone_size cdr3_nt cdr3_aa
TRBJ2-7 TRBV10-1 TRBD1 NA TGCGCCAGCGGCCCCGGGACAGGGAACGAGCAGTACTTC CASGPGTGNEQYF
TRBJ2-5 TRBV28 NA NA TGTGCCAGCGGGGAGACCCAAGAGACCCAGTACTTC CASGETQETQYF
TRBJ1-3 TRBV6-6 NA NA TGTGCCAGCAGTTATCCCCAGTCCAGCTCTGGAAACACCATATATTTT CASSYPQSSSGNTIYF
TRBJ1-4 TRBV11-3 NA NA TGTGCCAGCAGCCCGGTCAAGGGGGGGGTGGTAGGAAAACTGTTTTTT CASSPVKGGVVGKLFF
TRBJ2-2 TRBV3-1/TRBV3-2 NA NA TGTGCCAGCAGCCAAACGGCCGCGAACACCGGGGAGCTGTTTTTT CASSQTAANTGELFF
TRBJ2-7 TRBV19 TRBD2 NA TGTGCCAGTAGTATCCGGACTAGCGGGGGGACCTACGAGCAGTACTTC CASSIRTSGGTYEQYF
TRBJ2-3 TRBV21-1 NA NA TGTGCCAGGGCCAACGACCTAGCGGGGGGGAGTTCCACAGATACGCAGTATTTT CARANDLAGGSSTDTQYF
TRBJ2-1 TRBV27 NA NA TGTGCCAGCAGTTGGTGGGGCGGAGGGGTATACAATGAGCAGTTCTTC CASSWWGGGVYNEQFF
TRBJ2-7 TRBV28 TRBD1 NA TGTGCCAGCAGTTTATACAACGCCGGGACAGGGAGGTTTTCCGCCTACGAGCAGTACTTC CASSLYNAGTGRFSAYEQYF
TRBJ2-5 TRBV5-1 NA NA TGCGCCAGCAGCTTGGTGGGGGGGGCCGAGACCCAGTACTTC CASSLVGGAETQYF
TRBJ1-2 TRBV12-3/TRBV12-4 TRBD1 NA TGTGCCAGCAGCCCCGACAGGGATCGTGGCTACACCTTC CASSPDRDRGYTF
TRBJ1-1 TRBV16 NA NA TGTGCCAGCAGCCAACGCAGCATGAACACTGAAGCTTTCTTT CASSQRSMNTEAFF
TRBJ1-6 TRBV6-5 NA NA TGTGCCAGCAGTCTTCAGGGTAGAGGGAATTCACCCCTCCACTTT CASSLQGRGNSPLHF
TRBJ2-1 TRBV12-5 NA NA TGTGCTAGTGGTTTGGGCGGGATTTACAATGAGCAGTTCTTC CASGLGGIYNEQFF
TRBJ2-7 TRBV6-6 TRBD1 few TGTGCCAGCAGAGAACGGGACAGGTTCTACGAGCAGTACTTC CASRERDRFYEQYF
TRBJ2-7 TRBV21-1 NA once TGTGCCAGCAGCAAGTTTGGCAGTTCCTACGAGCAGTACTTC CASSKFGSSYEQYF
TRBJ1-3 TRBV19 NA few TGTGCCAGTACCATCCCGGTCGGGTCTGGAAACACCATATATTTT CASTIPVGSGNTIYF
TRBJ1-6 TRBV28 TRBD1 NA TGTGCCAGCAGCCTGGACAGGGCAAACTCACCCCTCCACTTT CASSLDRANSPLHF
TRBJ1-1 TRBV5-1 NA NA TGCGCCAGCAGCTTGGCAGAGGCGGGAGGCAGGGCTGAAGCTTTCTTT CASSLAEAGGRAEAFF
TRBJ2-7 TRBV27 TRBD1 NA TGTGCCAGCAGTTTTAGGGCCGGGACAGGGCTATACGAGCAGTACTTC CASSFRAGTGLYEQYF
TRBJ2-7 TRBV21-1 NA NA TGTGCCAGCAGCAAGGCCGGACAGGGATGTTACGCGAGCTCCTACGAGCAGTACTTC CASSKAGQGCYASSYEQYF
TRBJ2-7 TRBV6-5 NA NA TGTGCCAGCAGCCCCAGGGACCTCGCCGAGCAGTACTTC CASSPRDLAEQYF
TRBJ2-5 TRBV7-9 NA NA TGTGCCAGCAGCTTAGGAGGGTCGGGGGCGCTCGAGACCCAGTACTTC CASSLGGSGALETQYF
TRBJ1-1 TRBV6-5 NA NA TGTGCCAGCAGGCCGCCAGGGAACACTGAAGCTTTCTTT CASRPPGNTEAFF
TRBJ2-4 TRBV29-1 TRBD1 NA TGCAGCGTGACCGGGACAGGGGGAAACATTCAGTACTTC CSVTGTGGNIQYF